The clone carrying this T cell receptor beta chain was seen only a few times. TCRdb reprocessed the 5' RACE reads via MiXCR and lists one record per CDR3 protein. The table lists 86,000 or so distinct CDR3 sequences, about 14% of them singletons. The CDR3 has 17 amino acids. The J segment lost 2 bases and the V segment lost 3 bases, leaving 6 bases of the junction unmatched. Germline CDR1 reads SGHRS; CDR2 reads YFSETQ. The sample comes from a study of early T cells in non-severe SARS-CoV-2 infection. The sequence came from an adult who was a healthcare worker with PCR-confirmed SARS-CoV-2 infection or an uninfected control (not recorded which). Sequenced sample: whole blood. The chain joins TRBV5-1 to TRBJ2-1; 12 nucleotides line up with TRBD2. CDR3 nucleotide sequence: TGCGCCAGCAGCTCGAGGACTAGCGGGATAACCTACAATGAGCAGTTCTTC. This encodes CASSSRTSGITYNEQFF. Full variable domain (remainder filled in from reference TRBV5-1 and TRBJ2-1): KAGVTQTPRYLIKTRGQQVTLSCSPISGHRSVSWYQQTPGQGLQFLFEYFSETQRNKGNFPGRFSGRQFSNSRSEMNVSTLELGDSALYLCASSSRTSGITYNEQFFGPGTRLTVL.